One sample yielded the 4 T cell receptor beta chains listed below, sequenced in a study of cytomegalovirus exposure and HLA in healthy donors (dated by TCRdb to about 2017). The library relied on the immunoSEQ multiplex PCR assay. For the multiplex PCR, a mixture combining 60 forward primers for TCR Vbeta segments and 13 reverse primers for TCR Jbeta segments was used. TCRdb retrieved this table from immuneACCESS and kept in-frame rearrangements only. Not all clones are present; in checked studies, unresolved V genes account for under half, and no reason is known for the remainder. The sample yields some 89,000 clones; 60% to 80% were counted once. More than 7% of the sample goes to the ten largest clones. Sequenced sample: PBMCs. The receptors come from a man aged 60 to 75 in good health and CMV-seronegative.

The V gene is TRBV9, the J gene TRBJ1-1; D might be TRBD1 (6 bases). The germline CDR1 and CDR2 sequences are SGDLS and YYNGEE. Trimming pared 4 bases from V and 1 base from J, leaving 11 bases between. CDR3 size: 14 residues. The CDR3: CASSPETGNTEAFF. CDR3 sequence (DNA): TGTGCCAGCAGCCCCGAGACAGGGAACACTGAAGCTTTCTTT.

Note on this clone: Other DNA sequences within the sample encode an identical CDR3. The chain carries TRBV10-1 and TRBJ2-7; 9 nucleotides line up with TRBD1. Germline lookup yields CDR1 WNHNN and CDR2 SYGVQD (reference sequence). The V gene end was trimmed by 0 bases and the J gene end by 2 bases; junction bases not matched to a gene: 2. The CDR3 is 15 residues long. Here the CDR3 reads CASSESGQGAYEQYF. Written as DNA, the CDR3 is TGCGCCAGCAGTGAGTCGGGACAGGGAGCCTACGAGCAGTACTTC.

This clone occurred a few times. CDR3 residues: CASSLAAGASTDTQYF. The CDR3 DNA sequence: TGTGCCAGCAGCTTAGCGGCGGGGGCGAGCACAGATACGCAGTATTTT. The chain recombines TRBV7-9 with TRBJ2-3; TRBD2 might be the D (7 bases). CDR1 is SEHNR, CDR2 FQNEAQ, per germline (reference sequence). This CDR3 comprises 16 residues. Trimming removed 0 bases at V and 0 bases at J, with 10 bases between.

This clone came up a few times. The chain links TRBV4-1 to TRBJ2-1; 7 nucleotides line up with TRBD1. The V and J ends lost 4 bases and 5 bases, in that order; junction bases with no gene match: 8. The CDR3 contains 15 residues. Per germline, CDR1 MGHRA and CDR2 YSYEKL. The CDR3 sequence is CASSPGQVSHNEQFF. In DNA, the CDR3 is TGCGCCAGCAGCCCTGGACAGGTGTCCCACAATGAGCAGTTCTTC.